The next 5 T cell receptor beta chains were all read from a single sample in a study of beta chain features in type 1 diabetes. Study-level results: Shorter TCRB CDR3s, moderately but significantly so, marked every one of the four CD4+ subsets in Type 1 diabetes patients.

Every isolated RNA sample was fully reverse transcribed, so sequencing captured expressed TCRB transcripts. Sequencing used immunoSEQ multiplex PCR; TCRdb keeps in-frame clones, though not all of them. The table has around 310,000 clones, roughly 12% seen once; the top ten hold approximately 0.016%. For these TCRs, the target antigens are not known. Sequencing input: naive CD4+ T cells from blood. Receptors originate from a woman aged 18-29 years with type 1 diabetes.

This clone was recorded a few times. The chain recombines TRBV6-6 with TRBJ2-1; possibly TRBD2 for D (6 bases). Germline V gives CDR1 MNHNY, CDR2 SVGAGI (reference sequence). The ends were cut back, 7 bases at V and 8 bases at J, with 18 bases in the middle. The CDR3 totals 14 residues. In DNA, the CDR3 is TGTGCCAGCACCTCGCAGGGTAGGGAGGATGAGCAGTTCTTC. It translates to CASTSQGREDEQFF.

The DNA for the CDR3 is TGTGCCACCAGTCCTCCCGCCGGGGGGGAGGGCGGCGGGGAGCTGTTTTTT. Translated: CATSPPAGGEGGGELFF. V gene TRBV15 combines with J gene TRBJ2-2, with 8 nucleotides matching TRBD2. Trimming at V came to 6 bases and at J to 7 bases, leaving 16 bases not matched to a gene. This CDR3 comprises 17 residues. Per the germline V gene, CDR1 is LNHNV and CDR2 is YYDKDF (reference sequence).

This clone has at least ten counts. This chain uses TRBV29-1 with TRBJ2-5, with 8 bases fitting TRBD2. CDR3 length equals 12 residues. J lost 5 bases, V lost 2 bases, and 1 base had no gene match. Germline V gene lookup returns CDR1 SQVTM and CDR2 ANQGSEA. CDR3 in amino acids: CSVERTSETQYF. CDR3 in DNA: TGCAGCGTTGAAAGGACTAGCGAGACCCAGTACTTC.

This clone was recorded a few times. This chain uses TRBV6-6 with TRBJ2-1; 8 bases fit TRBD2. Losses at the gene ends were 0 bases for V and 8 bases for J; bases not matched to a gene: 9. The CDR3 has 16 amino acids. Germline V gene sequence: CDR1 MNHNY, CDR2 SVGAGI (reference sequence). The CDR3 region has the DNA TGTGCCAGCAGTTACTCAGGGAGCGGGAGATTCCATGAGCAGTTCTTC. Residues: CASSYSGSGRFHEQFF.

The table lists this clone with a few counts. This sequence may be a read error, since a much larger clone differs from it by one base. CDR3 sequence: CASSPSQETQYF. The CDR3 bases are TGTGCCAGCAGCCCATCCCAAGAGACCCAGTACTTC. The genes are TRBV7-9 and TRBJ2-5, with D unclear. The CDR3 extends over 12 amino acids. Trimming took 5 bases from V and 1 from J, leaving 5 bases between them. Germline CDR1 is SEHNR and CDR2 is FQNEAQ (reference sequence).